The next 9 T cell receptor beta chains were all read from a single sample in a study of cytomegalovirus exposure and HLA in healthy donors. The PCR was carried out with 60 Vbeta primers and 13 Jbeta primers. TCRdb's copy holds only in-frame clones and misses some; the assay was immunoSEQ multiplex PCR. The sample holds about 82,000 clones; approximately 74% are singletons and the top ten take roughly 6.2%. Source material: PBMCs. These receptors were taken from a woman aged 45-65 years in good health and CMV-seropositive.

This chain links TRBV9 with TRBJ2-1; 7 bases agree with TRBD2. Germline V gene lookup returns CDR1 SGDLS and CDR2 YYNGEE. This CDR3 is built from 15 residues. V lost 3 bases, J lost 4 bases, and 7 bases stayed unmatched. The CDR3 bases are TGTGCCAGCAGCGGGAATAGCGGGTTATACAATGAGCAGTTCTTC. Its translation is CASSGNSGLYNEQFF.

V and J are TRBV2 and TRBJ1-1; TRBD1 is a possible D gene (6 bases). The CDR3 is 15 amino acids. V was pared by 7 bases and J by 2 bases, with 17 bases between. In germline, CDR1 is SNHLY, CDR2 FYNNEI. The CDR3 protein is CASNVFRGRNTEAFF. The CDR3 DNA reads TGTGCCAGCAACGTCTTCAGGGGACGTAACACTGAAGCTTTCTTT.

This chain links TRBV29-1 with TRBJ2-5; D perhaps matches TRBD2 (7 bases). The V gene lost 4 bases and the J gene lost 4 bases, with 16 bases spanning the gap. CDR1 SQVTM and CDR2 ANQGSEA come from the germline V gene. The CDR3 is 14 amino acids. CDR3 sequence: CSVALVGGGETQYF. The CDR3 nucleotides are TGCAGCGTTGCTTTAGTAGGGGGGGGAGAGACCCAGTACTTC.

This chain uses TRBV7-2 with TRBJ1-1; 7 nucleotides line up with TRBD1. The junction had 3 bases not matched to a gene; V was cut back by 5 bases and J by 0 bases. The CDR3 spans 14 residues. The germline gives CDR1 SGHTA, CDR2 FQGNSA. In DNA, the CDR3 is TGTGCCAGCAGCCGACAGGGACTGAACACTGAAGCTTTCTTT. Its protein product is CASSRQGLNTEAFF.

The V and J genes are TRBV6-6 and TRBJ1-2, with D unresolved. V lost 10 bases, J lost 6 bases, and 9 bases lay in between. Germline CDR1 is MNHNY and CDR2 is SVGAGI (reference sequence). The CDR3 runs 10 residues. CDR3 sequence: CATVYNGYTF. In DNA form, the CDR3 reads TGTGCCACCGTATACAATGGCTACACCTTC.

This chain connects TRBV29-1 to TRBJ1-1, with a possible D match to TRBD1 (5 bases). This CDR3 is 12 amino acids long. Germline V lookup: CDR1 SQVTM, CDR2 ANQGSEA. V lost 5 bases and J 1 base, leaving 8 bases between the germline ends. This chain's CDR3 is CSVRTGNTEAFF. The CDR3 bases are TGCAGCGTTCGTACAGGGAACACTGAAGCTTTCTTT.

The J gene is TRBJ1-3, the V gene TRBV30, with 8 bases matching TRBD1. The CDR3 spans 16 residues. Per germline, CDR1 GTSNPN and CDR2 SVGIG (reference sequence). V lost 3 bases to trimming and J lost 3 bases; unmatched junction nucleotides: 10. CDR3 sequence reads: CAWSAKTGGVGNTIYF. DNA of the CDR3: TGTGCCTGGAGCGCTAAAACAGGGGGTGTTGGAAACACCATATATTTT.

CDR3 in DNA: TGTGCCAGCAGTTACGGAGTGGATAGGGGTCACAATGAGCAGTTCTTC. Amino acid sequence: CASSYGVDRGHNEQFF. This chain uses TRBV6-5 with TRBJ2-1; a possible D gene is TRBD1 (5 bases). The CDR3 consists of 16 residues. CDR1 and CDR2 (germline): MNHEY, SVGAGI. Trimming shortened V by 2 bases and J by 5 bases, and 16 bases separated the two germline ends.

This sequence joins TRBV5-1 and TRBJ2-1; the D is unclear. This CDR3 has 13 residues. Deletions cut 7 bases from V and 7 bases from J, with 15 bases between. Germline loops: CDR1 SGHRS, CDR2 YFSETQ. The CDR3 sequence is CASCIFVGNEQFF. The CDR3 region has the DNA TGCGCCAGCTGCATTTTTGTCGGGAATGAGCAGTTCTTC.